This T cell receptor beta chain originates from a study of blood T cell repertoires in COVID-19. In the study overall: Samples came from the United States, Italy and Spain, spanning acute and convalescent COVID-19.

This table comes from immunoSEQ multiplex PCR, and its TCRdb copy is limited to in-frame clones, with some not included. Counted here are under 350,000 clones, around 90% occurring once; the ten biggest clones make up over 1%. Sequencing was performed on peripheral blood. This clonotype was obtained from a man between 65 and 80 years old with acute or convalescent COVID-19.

Here the CDR3 DNA reads TGTGCCAGCAGTGACAGGAACTATGGCTACACCTTC. It encodes CASSDRNYGYTF. The chain joins TRBV2 to TRBJ1-2; D remains ambiguous. CDR1 is SNHLY and CDR2 is FYNNEI in the germline V gene. The V end was cut by 3 bases, the J end by 2 bases, with 4 bases between. This CDR3 contains 12 residues.